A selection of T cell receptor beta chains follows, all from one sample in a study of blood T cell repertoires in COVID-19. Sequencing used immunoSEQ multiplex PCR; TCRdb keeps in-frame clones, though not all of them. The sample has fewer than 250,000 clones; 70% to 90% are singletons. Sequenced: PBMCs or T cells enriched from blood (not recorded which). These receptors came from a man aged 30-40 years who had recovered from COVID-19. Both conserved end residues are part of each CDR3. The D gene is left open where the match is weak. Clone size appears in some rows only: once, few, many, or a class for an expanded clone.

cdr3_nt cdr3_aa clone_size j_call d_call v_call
TGTGCCAGCAGCACATTACAGGGGGAGGGGGGTTACACTGAAGCTTTCTTT CASSTLQGEGGYTEAFF - TRBJ1-1 - TRBV21-1
TGTGCCAGCAGCGCCCCTCTTCGCGGGAGTAACAATGAGCAGTTCTTC CASSAPLRGSNNEQFF - TRBJ2-1 TRBD2 TRBV9
TGTGCCAGCAGCCCCGTCTTAGGAGGGAAGTACCAAGAGACCCAGTACTTC CASSPVLGGKYQETQYF - TRBJ2-5 - TRBV7-9
TGCGCCAGCAGAGGGACTTATCGGGAGGGCTCATCGGGCACCGGGGAGCTGTTTTTT CASRGTYREGSSGTGELFF - TRBJ2-2 TRBD2 TRBV5-1
TGCGCCAGCAGCTTGGTCCCGACTAGCCAGGTGCATGAGCAGTTCTTC CASSLVPTSQVHEQFF once TRBJ2-1 TRBD2 TRBV5-1
TGCAGCGTTGAATTCAGGGGCAGGTTTAAGGGCTACACCTTC CSVEFRGRFKGYTF once TRBJ1-2 - TRBV29-1
TGTGCCAGTAATCCGAGGGCGGCCATGACGGGGCAGTTCTTC CASNPRAAMTGQFF - TRBJ2-1 - TRBV19
TGTGCCATCAGGAACTGGGACAACTCCTACGAGCAGTACTTC CAIRNWDNSYEQYF - TRBJ2-7 - TRBV10-3
TGTGCCAGCAGTTACGACAGGACCTACGAGCAGTACTTC CASSYDRTYEQYF - TRBJ2-7 - TRBV6-5
TGTGCCTGGAGTGTGTCTGGGGGGAACATTCAGTACTTC CAWSVSGGNIQYF - TRBJ2-4 - TRBV30
TGTGCCAGCAGTTACTCGGGGGGAAACTATGGCTACACCTTC CASSYSGGNYGYTF - TRBJ1-2 - TRBV27